One and the same sample provided the 27 T cell receptor beta chains below, sequenced in a study of blood T cell repertoires in COVID-19. The protocol was immunoSEQ multiplex PCR, while the TCRdb copy is restricted to in-frame clones and leaves out a portion. The data show about 300,000 clones, with about 82% seen just once and around 1.5% held by the top ten. The material sequenced was peripheral blood. These receptors all stem from a woman aged 45-59 years with acute or convalescent COVID-19.

This clone came up once. The CDR3 sequence is CASSERGGTGLAGNTIYF. CDR3 coding DNA: TGTGCCAGCAGTGAACGGGGAGGGACAGGTTTGGCTGGAAACACCATATATTTT. The V and J genes are TRBV6-1 and TRBJ1-3; TRBD1 matches 8 bases. V lost 2 bases to trimming and J lost 2 bases; unmatched junction nucleotides: 11. CDR1 and CDR2 (germline): MNHNS, SASEGT. This CDR3 spans 18 amino acids.

The chain uses TRBV7-9 and TRBJ2-5; 8 bases line up with TRBD1. The CDR3 runs 15 residues. Germline assignment: CDR1 SEHNR and CDR2 FQNEAQ (reference sequence). With V trimmed by 1 base and J by 3 bases, 4 bases remained unmatched. The CDR3 DNA reads TGTGCCAGCAGCTTAGGAGCAGGGGGCGAAGAGACCCAGTACTTC. Protein: CASSLGAGGEETQYF.

The chain uses TRBV11-3 and TRBJ2-2; tentative D call: TRBD1 (6 bases). V shed 1 base and J shed 4 bases, with 7 bases lying between them. This CDR3 spans 14 amino acids. CDR1 is SGHNT and CDR2 is YENEEA in the germline V gene. In DNA form, the CDR3 reads TGTGCCAGCAGCTTAGGAGGGGGCACCGGGGAGCTGTTTTTT. Protein sequence: CASSLGGGTGELFF.

This chain joins TRBV27 and TRBJ2-4, with a tentative D call TRBD1 (6 bases). V was trimmed by 6 bases and J by 0 bases, leaving 15 bases between them. CDR3 length: 16 residues. CDR1 and CDR2 (germline): MNHEY, SMNVEV (reference sequence). CDR3 sequence reads: CASSRTVELAKNIQYF. The DNA of the CDR3 is TGTGCCAGCAGCCGGACAGTAGAGTTAGCCAAAAACATTCAGTACTTC.

The chain links TRBV11-2 to TRBJ2-7; possible D gene TRBD2, 6 bases. The length of the CDR3 is 13 residues. Germline-derived CDR1 and CDR2 are SGHAT and FQNNGV. The germline V and J ends were trimmed by 6 bases and 3 bases, with 12 bases remaining between them. DNA for the CDR3: TGTGCCAGCAGGCAGTCGGGGGTCTACGAGCAGTACTTC. This translates into CASRQSGVYEQYF. Looking up the rest from reference TRBV11-2 and TRBJ2-7 gives the full variable domain: EAGVAQSPRYKIIEKRQSVAFWCNPISGHATLYWYQQILGQGPKLLIQFQNNGVVDDSQLPKDRFSAERLKGVDSTLKIQPAKLEDSAVYLCASRQSGVYEQYFGPGTRLTVT.

This chain connects TRBV6-1 to TRBJ2-2; D possibly corresponds to TRBD2 (6 bases). The CDR3 sequence is 17 residues long. From germline, CDR1 is MNHNS and CDR2 SASEGT. V was cut by 1 base and J by 4 bases, with 16 bases left in between. CDR3 sequence (DNA): TGTGCCAGCAGTGAAGTAGGTGGGAGGTGGGCCACCGGGGAGCTGTTTTTT. Translating it yields CASSEVGGRWATGELFF.

CDR3 sequence (DNA): TGCGCCAGCAGCCCCGGGGCTAGCGGGACCTTCTACAATGAGCAGTTCTTC. This encodes CASSPGASGTFYNEQFF. This rearrangement joins TRBV4-1 to TRBJ2-1, with 9 nucleotides matching TRBD2. The germline gives CDR1 MGHRA, CDR2 YSYEKL. V lost 4 bases to trimming and J lost 3 bases; unmatched junction nucleotides: 10. This CDR3 comprises 17 residues.

CDR3 sequence: CATSDVPGVYYSYEQYF. The CDR3 DNA sequence: TGTGCCACCAGTGATGTACCAGGGGTTTACTACTCCTACGAGCAGTACTTC. This chain links TRBV24-1 with TRBJ2-7, with D perhaps matching TRBD1 (6 bases). The germline V gene has CDR1 KGHDR and CDR2 SFDVKD. The CDR3 sequence is 17 residues long. V lost 3 bases, J lost 0 bases, and 17 bases lay in between.

V usage is TRBV7-3 and J usage is TRBJ2-5; TRBD2 matches 14 bases. Germline V gene data show CDR1 as SGHTA and CDR2 as FQGTGA. V shed 0 bases and J 2 bases; nucleotides not matched to a gene: 5. The length of the CDR3 is 18 residues. CDR3 amino acids: CASSLTGTSGSRQETQYF. As DNA, the CDR3 is TGTGCCAGCAGCTTAACTGGGACTAGCGGGAGTCGGCAAGAGACCCAGTACTTC.

This chain joins TRBV4-2 and TRBJ1-1; D unclear. The CDR3 length is 14 residues. Deletions cut 4 bases from V and 4 bases from J, with 13 bases between. Germline values: CDR1 LGHNA, CDR2 YNFKEQ. The CDR3, as DNA: TGTGCCAGCAGCCTCCCCGAGGGTGGCACTGAAGCTTTCTTT. Translation gives CASSLPEGGTEAFF.

V gene TRBV29-1 combines with J gene TRBJ2-7; no firm D call. CDR1 and CDR2 (germline): SQVTM, ANQGSEA. V shed 7 bases and J shed 3 bases, with 10 bases lying between them. This CDR3 spans 11 amino acids. CDR3 DNA sequence: TGCAGCGGAGGTGGCAGCTACGAGCAGTACTTC. It codes for CSGGGSYEQYF.

This rearrangement joins TRBV3-1 (or the pseudogene TRBV3-2) to TRBJ2-7, with D possibly TRBD1 on 6 matching bases. From germline, CDR1 is LGHDT and CDR2 YNNKEL (reference sequence). Trimming stripped 2 bases from V and 0 bases from J, with 11 bases between. The CDR3 has 15 residues. CDR3 in amino acids: CASSQPRDTSYEQYF. The CDR3 DNA sequence: TGTGCCAGCAGCCAACCCCGGGACACCTCCTACGAGCAGTACTTC.

This clone was found a few times. The chain has TRBV6-1 and TRBJ1-1; TRBD1 matches 10 bases. The CDR3 extends over 15 amino acids. Germline trimming cut 2 bases from V and 10 bases from J; bases unmatched to any gene: 10. Germline V gives CDR1 MNHNS, CDR2 SASEGT. The CDR3 bases are TGTGCCAGCAGTGAAACCGGGACAGGGGTCTTTGGAGCTTTCTTT. This sequence encodes CASSETGTGVFGAFF.

The chain uses TRBV7-2 and TRBJ2-7; no clear D gene. CDR1 is SGHTA and CDR2 is FQGNSA in the germline V gene. CDR3 length: 13 residues. V dropped 5 bases and J dropped 1 base, with 9 bases sitting between them. In DNA form, the CDR3 reads TGTGCCAGCAGCCCTCCGGAGTCCTACGAGCAGTACTTC. This encodes CASSPPESYEQYF.

This chain joins TRBV10-3 and TRBJ1-1; 7 bases line up with TRBD1. Trimming cost V 6 bases and J 7 bases; bases outside gene matches: 5. The CDR3 contains 12 residues. Germline V gene data show CDR1 as ENHRY and CDR2 as SYGVKD. The CDR3 spells CAISSGGSEAFF. In DNA, the CDR3 is TGTGCCATCAGCTCAGGGGGTAGTGAAGCTTTCTTT.

This clone was detected only once. The chain couples TRBV7-3 to TRBJ2-5; D is undetermined. This CDR3 has 13 residues. Per germline, CDR1 SGHTA and CDR2 FQGTGA. The V gene lost 3 bases and the J gene lost 10 bases, with 15 bases spanning the gap. DNA of the CDR3: TGTGCCAGCAGCTTCGCAGGCGACCCTGGCCAGTACTTC. Protein product: CASSFAGDPGQYF.

The V gene is TRBV9, the J gene TRBJ1-2; weak D call: TRBD1 (6 bases). Germline V gene sequence: CDR1 SGDLS, CDR2 YYNGEE. CDR3 length: 15 amino acids. V was clipped by 3 bases and J by 4 bases, with 16 bases between them. CDR3 sequence reads: CASSAVRTDPYGYTF. The CDR3 DNA follows: TGTGCCAGCAGCGCCGTCCGGACAGATCCCTATGGCTACACCTTC.

V gene TRBV4-1 combines with J gene TRBJ2-1, with 13 bases that match TRBD2. J was trimmed by 2 bases and V by 4 bases; bases with no gene match: 14. Germline assignment: CDR1 MGHRA and CDR2 YSYEKL. CDR3 size: 20 residues. DNA for the CDR3: TGCGCCAGCAGCCCAACGGGACTAGCGGGAACCGGGGGGCCCTACAATGAGCAGTTCTTC. Its translation: CASSPTGLAGTGGPYNEQFF.

This chain links TRBV11-2 with TRBJ1-2; D is uncertain. Germline V CDR1 and CDR2: SGHAT, FQNNGV. The CDR3 length is 15 residues. The V gene lost 6 bases and the J gene lost 4 bases, with 18 bases spanning the gap. The CDR3 sequence is CASRGFGGLVYGYTF. DNA for the CDR3: TGTGCCAGCAGAGGATTCGGAGGGCTGGTCTATGGCTACACCTTC.

CDR3 loop: CASSGTKATHSGNTIYF. Written as DNA, the CDR3 is TGTGCCAGCAGCGGGACAAAGGCCACCCACTCTGGAAACACCATATATTTT. The chain carries TRBV28 and TRBJ1-3; TRBD1 is a possible D gene (6 bases). The germline CDR1 and CDR2 sequences are MDHEN and SYDVKM. Deletions cut 6 bases from V and 0 bases from J, with 18 bases between. This CDR3 has 17 residues. The full variable domain, with the rest looked up from reference TRBV28 and TRBJ1-3, is DVKVTQSSRYLVKRTGEKVFLECVQDMDHENMFWYRQDPGLGLRLIYFSYDVKMKEKGDIPEGYSVSREKKERFSLILESASTNQTSMYLCASSGTKATHSGNTIYFGEGSWLTVV.

V gene TRBV28 combines with J gene TRBJ1-1, with a tentative D call TRBD1 (5 bases). The germline gives CDR1 MDHEN, CDR2 SYDVKM. The CDR3 extends over 13 amino acids. Trimming removed 8 bases at V and 6 bases at J, with 16 bases between. CDR3 protein: CASGNRFRAEAFF. The CDR3, as DNA: TGTGCCAGCGGAAACAGGTTTCGGGCTGAAGCTTTCTTT.

This chain uses TRBV27 with TRBJ2-7; TRBD1 agrees at 10 bases. The length of the CDR3 is 15 residues. The V and J ends lost 6 bases and 3 bases, in that order; junction bases with no gene match: 8. The V gene's germline CDR1 is MNHEY and CDR2 SMNVEV (reference sequence). The CDR3 spells CASRNPGQGNYEQYF. The CDR3 coding sequence is TGTGCCAGCAGGAACCCGGGACAGGGGAACTACGAGCAGTACTTC.

The CDR3 is CASRYTPGQGLQNEQFF. DNA of the CDR3: TGCGCCAGCAGGTATACGCCGGGACAGGGACTTCAGAATGAGCAGTTCTTC. V gene TRBV4-1 combines with J gene TRBJ2-1; TRBD1 matches 9 bases. This CDR3 contains 17 residues. The junction had 16 bases not matched to a gene; V was cut back by 6 bases and J by 7 bases. In germline, CDR1 is MGHRA, CDR2 YSYEKL.

The rearrangement joins TRBV15 to TRBJ2-3; possibly TRBD1 for D (5 bases). The germline CDR1 and CDR2 sequences are LNHNV and YYDKDF (reference sequence). The CDR3 length is 14 residues. Trimming pared 5 bases from V and 0 bases from J, leaving 9 bases between. Here the CDR3 reads CATSWGWSTDTQYF. The CDR3 DNA follows: TGTGCCACCAGCTGGGGCTGGAGCACAGATACGCAGTATTTT.

The V and J genes are TRBV23-1 and TRBJ1-5; no reliable D call. TRBV23-1 is treated as an ORF (open reading frame) with a function not yet certain. The CDR3 length is 19 residues. V lost 0 bases and J lost 7, with 25 bases in between. CDR3 region: CASSQSGPGIPPSHQPQHF. CDR3 nucleotides: TGCGCCAGCAGTCAATCGGGCCCAGGAATACCCCCATCCCACCAGCCCCAGCATTTT.

The genes are TRBV12-3 or TRBV12-4 and TRBJ1-3; 8 nucleotides line up with TRBD1. CDR3 length: 13 residues. Trimming removed 6 bases from V and 11 bases from J; junction bases left unmatched: 9. The CDR3 sequence: CASRPPATGAIYF. The DNA for the CDR3 is TGTGCCAGCAGACCTCCTGCGACAGGGGCCATATATTTT.

This chain connects TRBV10-3 to TRBJ2-3; 9 bases agree with TRBD2. Germline CDR1 and CDR2: ENHRY and SYGVKD. This CDR3 region has 17 residues. V was clipped by 0 bases and J by 2 bases; unmatched bases: 6. CDR3 nucleotides: TGTGCCATCAGTGAGTCCCGGGGACTAGCAACCACAGATACGCAGTATTTT. It codes for CAISESRGLATTDTQYF.